The 23 T cell receptor beta chains reported below all come from one sample, sequenced in a study of T cells in Graves' hyperthyroidism and ophthalmopathy. Using RNA transcripts as the source, TCR beta CDR3 regions were amplified. A first-round RT-PCR of the TCR CDR3 used the HTBI primer set. TCRdb analysed the multiplex PCR reads with MiXCR anew, one entry per CDR3 protein. This table holds 690,000 or so distinct CDR3 sequences, roughly 20% found once. Sample: blood. All receptors derive from a woman between 50 and 59 years old with Graves' hyperthyroidism that later progressed to Graves' ophthalmopathy.

This clonotype was detected only a few times. The rearrangement uses TRBV13 and TRBJ1-6; D possibly corresponds to TRBD1 (6 bases). V shed 5 bases and J shed 9 bases, with 14 bases lying between them. The germline gives CDR1 PRHDT, CDR2 FYEKMQ (reference sequence). The CDR3 sequence is 14 residues long. The CDR3, as DNA: TGTGCCAGCAGCCCACAGGGCCCAAGTTCACCCCTCCACTTT. It translates to CASSPQGPSSPLHF.

In its sample, this clonotype was seen many times. This chain joins TRBV6-1 and TRBJ1-2, with 7 nucleotides matching TRBD1. J gave up 1 base and V 5 bases, and 7 bases lay outside the gene matches. Germline V gene lookup returns CDR1 MNHNS and CDR2 SASEGT. This CDR3 is 15 amino acids long. CDR3 bases: TGTGCCAGCAGTTCCCAGGGACAGCATAACTATGGCTACACCTTC. This codes for CASSSQGQHNYGYTF.

This clonotype has a count of ten or more. This chain joins TRBV5-8 and TRBJ2-1, with no clear D. Trimming removed 0 bases from V and 1 base from J, with 8 bases in between. The CDR3 totals 15 residues. Germline V gene lookup returns CDR1 SGHTS and CDR2 YDEGEE. In DNA, the CDR3 is TGTGCCAGCAGCTTGGGGCAGAAATCCTACAATGAGCAGTTCTTC. It codes for CASSLGQKSYNEQFF. The full variable domain, in which reference TRBV5-8 and TRBJ2-1 provide the parts outside the CDR3, is EAGVTQSPTHLIKTRGQQATLRCSPISGHTSVYWYQQALGLGLQFLLWYDEGEERNRGNFPPRFSGRQFPNYSSELNVNALELEDSALYLCASSLGQKSYNEQFFGPGTRLTVL.

There are a few counts of this clonotype. J is TRBJ1-2 and V is TRBV6-1; perhaps TRBD1 as D (5 bases). With 2 bases removed from V and 8 bases from J, the gap between germline ends came to 18 bases. The germline gives CDR1 MNHNS, CDR2 SASEGT. The CDR3 spans 15 residues. The CDR3 region has the DNA TGTGCCAGCAGTGAACCGGGTTCGGAGGGGCAAGGCTACACCTTC. Its translation: CASSEPGSEGQGYTF.

This clonotype was counted ten times or more. The V call is TRBV4-2, the J call TRBJ1-2; 9 bases line up with TRBD1. This CDR3 is 16 amino acids long. Trimming took 3 bases from V and 6 from J; bases not matched to a gene: 11. Looked up from germline, CDR1 is LGHNA and CDR2 is YNFKEQ. This chain's CDR3 is CASSQDRGQLVDGYTF. CDR3 in DNA: TGTGCCAGCAGCCAGGACAGGGGACAGCTTGTAGATGGCTACACCTTC.

This clonotype was detected ten times or more. J is TRBJ2-7 and V is TRBV12-3 or TRBV12-4, with D hard to call. With 7 bases removed from V and 5 bases from J, the gap between germline ends came to 12 bases. The CDR3 length is 12 residues. The CDR3 DNA reads TGTGCCAGCACCATCAGTCAGAACGAGCAGTACTTC. This translates into CASTISQNEQYF.

V is TRBV5-1 and J is TRBJ1-1, with TRBD1 as a possible D gene (6 bases). Trimming stripped 5 bases from V and 0 bases from J, with 14 bases between. This CDR3 comprises 15 residues. Germline CDR1 is SGHRS and CDR2 is YFSETQ. The CDR3 is CASRYNRDMNTEAFF. CDR3 in DNA: TGCGCCAGCAGATATAACAGGGATATGAACACTGAAGCTTTCTTT.

This clonotype occurred many times. This rearrangement joins TRBV3-1 to TRBJ2-1, with D perhaps TRBD2 (6 bases). CDR3 length: 14 residues. Trimming stripped 3 bases from V and 5 bases from J, with 11 bases between. The V gene's germline CDR1 is LGHDT and CDR2 YNNKEL (reference sequence). This CDR3 is CASSHGWGDNEQFF. CDR3 nucleotides: TGTGCCAGCAGCCACGGGTGGGGGGACAATGAGCAGTTCTTC.

This clonotype was detected many times. The V gene is TRBV5-1, the J gene TRBJ2-7; 9 nucleotides match TRBD1. This CDR3 region has 16 residues. Germline trimming cut 0 bases from V and 4 bases from J; bases unmatched to any gene: 8. Per germline, CDR1 SGHRS and CDR2 YFSETQ. CDR3 sequence: CASSLVPGQGIYEQYF. For the CDR3, the DNA is TGCGCCAGCAGCTTGGTACCGGGACAGGGTATTTACGAGCAGTACTTC. Looking up the rest from reference TRBV5-1 and TRBJ2-7 gives the full variable domain: KAGVTQTPRYLIKTRGQQVTLSCSPISGHRSVSWYQQTPGQGLQFLFEYFSETQRNKGNFPGRFSGRQFSNSRSEMNVSTLELGDSALYLCASSLVPGQGIYEQYFGPGTRLTVT.

This clonotype was counted at least ten times. The V call is TRBV12-3 or TRBV12-4, the J call TRBJ1-2; TRBD1 aligns across 12 bases. The CDR3 has 14 residues. The junction had 7 bases not matched to a gene; V was cut back by 6 bases and J by 8 bases. DNA for the CDR3: TGTGCCAGCAGCCGGGGACAGGGGGCACGGGGCTACACCTTC. Translated: CASSRGQGARGYTF.

This clonotype was counted at least ten times. The V gene is TRBV18, the J gene TRBJ2-3; D is uncertain. V lost 1 base to trimming and J lost 6 bases, with 5 bases between them. Germline V CDR1 and CDR2: KGHSH, LQKENI. The CDR3 sequence is 12 residues long. CDR3 sequence (DNA): TGTGCCAGCTCACCACGAGAGGATACGCAGTATTTT. Amino acids: CASSPREDTQYF.

On this clonotype: The junction departs from the called germline gene at one end, perhaps through a read error. This chain links TRBV7-3 with TRBJ1-4; possible D gene TRBD1, 5 bases. The length of the CDR3 is 15 residues. CDR1 is SGHTA and CDR2 is FQGTGA in the germline V gene. CDR3 protein: CASSVWGYYNEKLFF. CDR3 DNA: TGTGCTAGCAGCGTTTGGGGGTACTACAATGAAAAACTGTTTTTT.

In this sample, this clonotype turned up many times. J is TRBJ2-7 and V is TRBV6-1; 9 bases align to TRBD1. Germline trimming cut 5 bases from V and 4 bases from J; bases unmatched to any gene: 9. CDR3 length equals 15 residues. Germline V CDR1 and CDR2: MNHNS, SASEGT. In DNA, the CDR3 is TGTGCCAGCAGTTACGGCGGGACAGGGTGGTACGAGCAGTACTTC. It translates to CASSYGGTGWYEQYF.

This clonotype was detected a few times. V and J are TRBV6-1 and TRBJ1-6; 7 bases fit TRBD1. The ends lost 6 bases at V and 7 bases at J; junction bases unmatched: 6. Germline lookup yields CDR1 MNHNS and CDR2 SASEGT. This CDR3 region has 14 residues. CDR3 bases: TGTGCCAGCAGGCCGGGACAGATCAATTCACCCCTCCACTTT. Translating it yields CASRPGQINSPLHF.

The sample holds many counts of this clonotype. This sequence joins TRBV5-6 and TRBJ2-7, with a possible D match to TRBD1 (6 bases). CDR3 size: 14 residues. CDR1 and CDR2 (germline): SGHDT, YYEEEE. Between the trimmed V and J ends, which lost 4 bases and 5 bases, there was a span of 16 bases. The CDR3 sequence is CASSGGHRVHEQYF. In nucleotides, the CDR3 is TGTGCCAGCAGCGGCGGTCACAGGGTCCACGAGCAGTACTTC. Filled out from reference TRBV5-6 and TRBJ2-7, the complete variable domain reads DAGVTQSPTHLIKTRGQQVTLRCSPKSGHDTVSWYQQALGQGPQFIFQYYEEEERQRGNFPDRFSGHQFPNYSSELNVNALLLGDSALYLCASSGGHRVHEQYFGPGTRLTVT.

This clonotype has more than one count but fewer than ten. The chain couples TRBV12-3 or TRBV12-4 to TRBJ1-5; D not resolved. V shed 6 bases and J shed 0 bases, with 6 bases lying between them. The CDR3 loop spans 13 amino acids. The CDR3 region is CASRSSSNQPQHF. In DNA form, the CDR3 reads TGTGCCAGCAGGAGCAGTAGCAATCAGCCCCAGCATTTT.

The chain links TRBV6-5 to TRBJ2-3; 10 nucleotides match TRBD2. The junction had 2 bases not matched to a gene; V was cut back by 4 bases and J by 4 bases. The CDR3 length is 14 residues. CDR1 and CDR2 from the germline V gene are MNHEY and SVGAGI. CDR3 bases: TGTGCCAGCAGTTTTCTAGCGGGGGCAGATACGCAGTATTTT. This translates into CASSFLAGADTQYF.

This clonotype was found a few times. CDR3 nucleotides: TGCAGTGCTAGAGGGCGGGGGGAGTACCAAGAGACCCAGTACTTC. Translating it yields CSARGRGEYQETQYF. The chain couples TRBV20-1 to TRBJ2-5; the match to TRBD2 covers 8 bases. This CDR3 spans 15 amino acids. Germline trimming cut 1 base from V and 0 bases from J; bases unmatched to any gene: 4. Germline lookup yields CDR1 DFQATT and CDR2 SNEGSKA (reference sequence).

This clonotype was counted a few times. The V and J genes are TRBV28 and TRBJ1-1; D may be TRBD1 (6 bases). There are 15 residues in the CDR3. Per the germline V gene, CDR1 is MDHEN and CDR2 is SYDVKM. V lost 2 bases and J 5 bases, leaving 15 bases between the germline ends. The CDR3: CASSLITGRRTEAFF. The CDR3 coding sequence is TGTGCCAGCAGTTTAATCACAGGGAGGCGAACTGAAGCTTTCTTT.

This clonotype was seen many times. This sequence joins TRBV3-1 and TRBJ2-1; D call uncertain. CDR3 length: 12 amino acids. V lost 4 bases and J lost 8, with 9 bases in between. Germline V CDR1 and CDR2: LGHDT, YNNKEL (reference sequence). The CDR3 region is CASSLTGDEQFF. In nucleotides, the CDR3 is TGTGCCAGCAGCCTCACTGGGGATGAGCAGTTCTTC.

The chain recombines TRBV28 with TRBJ1-6, with a tentative D call TRBD1 (6 bases). The CDR3 totals 13 residues. Trimming took off 10 bases at V and 9 bases at J, with 16 bases between the two ends. The germline V gene encodes CDR1 MDHEN and CDR2 SYDVKM. As DNA, the CDR3 is TGTGCCACCGATACAGGGAAGAGTTCACCCCTCCACTTT. Protein: CATDTGKSSPLHF.

The chain carries TRBV12-3 or TRBV12-4 and TRBJ2-3; TRBD2 agrees at 12 bases. CDR3 length: 17 amino acids. V shed 5 bases and J 8 bases; nucleotides not matched to a gene: 14. CDR3 nucleotide sequence: TGTGCCAGCAGTCCGGCGACTAGCGGGGGTGCTGGGACTACGCAGTATTTT. Encoded protein: CASSPATSGGAGTTQYF.

This clonotype was counted many times. This chain links TRBV7-9 with TRBJ2-5; 7 nucleotides line up with TRBD2. CDR3 length: 14 amino acids. Germline CDR1 and CDR2: SEHNR and FQNEAQ (reference sequence). V lost 7 bases and J lost 2; bases outside the gene matches: 7. For the CDR3, the DNA is TGTGCCAGCAACCGACTAGCCCTTCAAGAGACCCAGTACTTC. Encoded protein: CASNRLALQETQYF.